The source of this TCR beta chain is a study of CD8 T cells in ankylosing spondylitis (dated by TCRdb to 2016 to 2017). Broadly, across the study: T cell receptor beta repertoires were profiled in healthy donors and ankylosing spondylitis patients so that disease-linked TCR variants could be found. The full study cohort comprised about 25 ankylosing spondylitis patients and some 110 healthy donors. Peripheral blood samples were taken, and synovial fluid was additionally collected from ankylosing spondylitis patients. Overall study outcomes, separate from this receptor: Some motif variants had previously been reported in the synovial fluid and blood of reactive arthritis patients, which suggests shared mechanisms of disease initiation. Significant enrichment of the disease-linked clones was reported in matched synovial fluid samples from ankylosing spondylitis patients. A TCR beta motif of several highly homologous amino acid variants appeared characteristic of blood from ankylosing spondylitis patients. The disease-linked clones had a CD8+ phenotype and were found at relatively low frequencies in peripheral blood.

There are many counts of this clonotype. The clone's antigen remains unknown. Base qualities were left out, and no much larger clone turns up one base away. Counted from cysteine to phenylalanine, this CDR3 has 10 amino acids. Only the CDR3 region is kept as DNA, spanning 30 bases read in frame from base 1. The CDR1 and CDR2 encoded by the germline V gene are MGHDK and SYGVNS. Trimming at the junction amounts to 4 bases on V and 9 bases on J, and the germline ends lie 7 bases apart. TCRdb lists the instrument as Illumina HiSeq 2500. Quantitative 5'-RACE with molecular barcodes was used to prepare TCR beta libraries. The authors' pipeline ran thus. A new computational method based on a probabilistic model of VDJ rearrangement was used to identify disease-linked TCR variants. TCRdb applied fastp at Q25 and MiXCR to the public reads, then kept only in-frame beta chains. Each CDR3 protein appears once, grouped with its most common genes and DNA. These V and J calls originate from TCRdb's pipeline instead of the authors' own analysis. The sample records about 250,000 distinct CDR3 sequences, approximately 30% of which are singletons. The top ten hold around 4.4% of the sample.

Material: blood, either unsorted or a sorted T cell fraction (not recorded which). The sequence joins TRBV25-1 to TRBJ2-7, and the D gene may be TRBD2, 6 bases matching. This receptor was obtained from a male donor with ankylosing spondylitis or in good health (not recorded which). The CDR3 reads as follows: CASSAGRQYF. The sequenced DNA: TGTGCCAGCAGTGCCGGGAGGCAGTACTTC.